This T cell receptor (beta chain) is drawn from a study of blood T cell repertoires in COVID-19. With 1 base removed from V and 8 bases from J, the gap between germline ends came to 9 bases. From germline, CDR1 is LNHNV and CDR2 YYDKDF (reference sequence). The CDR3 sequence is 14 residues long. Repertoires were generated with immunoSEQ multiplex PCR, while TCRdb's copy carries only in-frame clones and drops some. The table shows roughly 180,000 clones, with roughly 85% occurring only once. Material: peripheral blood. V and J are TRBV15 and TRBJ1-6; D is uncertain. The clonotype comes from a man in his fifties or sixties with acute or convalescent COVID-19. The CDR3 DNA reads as TGTGCCACCAGCAGAGTCCCTCGTTATTCACCCCTCCACTTT. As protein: CATSRVPRYSPLHF.